This T cell receptor beta chain came from a study of cytomegalovirus exposure and HLA in healthy donors. Study-wide results and limits: The listing of fewer than 200 TCR beta chains classed them as cytomegalovirus-associated.

The PCR had 60 Vbeta and 13 Jbeta primers. Clones were read by immunoSEQ multiplex PCR, and TCRdb kept only the in-frame ones, dropping some. The sample comprises about 170,000 clones, 82% of which are singletons, and about 1.6% rests with the top ten. J lost 5 bases, V lost 4 bases, and 8 bases had no gene match. This CDR3 contains 15 residues. Germline lookup yields CDR1 SGHTA and CDR2 FQGTGA. Concerning this clone: Its antigen is unknown.

Material: PBMCs. The chain carries TRBV7-3 and TRBJ2-5, with TRBD2 matching over 9 bases. This clonotype was sampled from a girl aged 5-17 years in good health and CMV-seropositive. Written as DNA, the CDR3 is TGTGCCAGCAGCTCCCAGGGACTAGCTGGCGAGACCCAGTACTTC. Encoded protein: CASSSQGLAGETQYF.